The 13 T cell receptor beta chains below were found in one sample sequenced in a study of blood T cell repertoires in COVID-19. The data were produced by immunoSEQ multiplex PCR, yet TCRdb's version contains in-frame clones alone and is incomplete. The profile shows around 32,000 clones, 90% of them singletons. The sample was peripheral blood. The receptors come from a man between 65 and 85 years old with active or convalescent COVID-19.

V is TRBV7-6 and J is TRBJ2-5, with D hard to call. With 5 bases removed from V and 2 bases from J, the gap between germline ends came to 15 bases. CDR3 length: 15 amino acids. Germline CDR1 reads SGHVS; CDR2 reads FNYEAQ. CDR3 sequence reads: CASSPHQGGQETQYF. The CDR3 DNA reads TGTGCCAGCAGCCCCCACCAAGGCGGTCAAGAGACCCAGTACTTC.

The chain has TRBV7-2 and TRBJ1-1, with D perhaps TRBD1 (5 bases). The CDR3 length is 14 residues. Germline V lookup: CDR1 SGHTA, CDR2 FQGNSA. V lost 5 bases and J 4 bases, leaving 14 bases between the germline ends. The CDR3 bases are TGTGCCAGCAGCGAAGGACACCGGGTCACTGAAGCTTTCTTT. As protein: CASSEGHRVTEAFF.

J is TRBJ1-2 and V is TRBV29-1, with 10 bases lining up with TRBD1. The CDR3 contains 14 residues. Germline CDR1 is SQVTM and CDR2 is ANQGSEA. The trim removed 3 bases at V and 3 bases at J, leaving 4 bases unmatched. The DNA of the CDR3 is TGCAGCGTTGATGGGACAGGGGTAGACTATGGCTACACCTTC. This encodes CSVDGTGVDYGYTF.

This chain uses TRBV10-2 with TRBJ1-1; the D is unclear. Trimming took 6 bases from V and 6 from J, leaving 8 bases between them. The V gene's germline CDR1 is WSHSY and CDR2 SAAADI. The CDR3 is made up of 11 amino acids. The CDR3 bases are TGCGCCAGCAGGAGCGAAGCTGAAGCTTTCTTT. Encoded protein: CASRSEAEAFF.

The chain uses TRBV6-5 and TRBJ2-7; maybe TRBD2 (5 bases). Trimming stripped 2 bases from V and 6 bases from J, with 11 bases between. This CDR3 comprises 13 residues. In germline, CDR1 is MNHEY, CDR2 SVGAGI. CDR3 coding DNA: TGTGCCAGCAGTTACCCGGGGTCCCTCGAGCAGTACTTC. As protein: CASSYPGSLEQYF.

This clone has only a few counts. The V and J genes are TRBV9 and TRBJ1-2; a weak D match, TRBD1 (6 bases). The V end was cut by 3 bases, the J end by 5 bases, with 11 bases between. CDR1 and CDR2 (germline): SGDLS, YYNGEE. The CDR3 extends over 13 amino acids. The CDR3 protein is CASSGRTVYGYTF. The CDR3 nucleotides read TGTGCCAGCAGCGGGAGGACAGTTTATGGCTACACCTTC. Variable domain in full (rest from reference TRBV9 and TRBJ1-2): DSGVTQTPKHLITATGQRVTLRCSPRSGDLSVYWYQQSLDQGLQFLIQYYNGEERAKGNILERFSAQQFPDLHSELNLSSLELGDSALYFCASSGRTVYGYTFGSGTRLTVV.

This chain joins TRBV7-8 and TRBJ1-4, with 9 bases identical to TRBD1. Germline CDR1 reads SGHVS; CDR2 reads FQNEAQ. The V segment lost 5 bases and the J segment 4 bases; nucleotides outside the gene matches: 8. The CDR3 sequence is 16 residues long. The CDR3 sequence is CASSPLNRGLNEKLFF. DNA for the CDR3: TGTGCCAGCAGCCCCCTAAACAGGGGGCTTAATGAAAAACTGTTTTTT.

This chain connects TRBV5-6 to TRBJ1-1; D is undetermined. V dropped 4 bases and J dropped 1 base, with 11 bases sitting between them. This CDR3 region has 14 residues. CDR1 is SGHDT and CDR2 is YYEEEE in the germline V gene. The CDR3 spells CASSPTPRNTEAFF. The CDR3 region has the DNA TGTGCCAGCAGCCCGACACCAAGGAACACTGAAGCTTTCTTT.

This clone was seen a single time. The CDR3 DNA follows: TGTGCCTGTTATGACAGGGGAGCTAACTATGGCTACACCTTC. Translating it yields CACYDRGANYGYTF. This rearrangement joins TRBV30 to TRBJ1-2; TRBD1 matches 8 bases. Losses at the gene ends were 6 bases for V and 0 bases for J; bases not matched to a gene: 6. This CDR3 has 14 amino acids. Germline CDR1 and CDR2: GTSNPN and SVGIG (reference sequence).

The chain uses TRBV6-5 and TRBJ1-1; no clear D. Germline V CDR1 and CDR2: MNHEY, SVGAGI. The CDR3 is made up of 14 amino acids. Trimming pared 2 bases from V and 1 base from J, leaving 8 bases between. In DNA form, the CDR3 reads TGTGCCAGCAGTTACGGGAGATCGAACACTGAAGCTTTCTTT. Amino acid sequence: CASSYGRSNTEAFF.

The genes are TRBV4-1 and TRBJ2-7; 13 nucleotides agree with TRBD2. Trimming removed 1 base from V and 3 bases from J; junction bases left unmatched: 0. This CDR3 has 15 residues. The germline gives CDR1 MGHRA, CDR2 YSYEKL. CDR3 sequence (DNA): TGCGCCAGCAGCCAAGGACTAGCGGGAGGCTACGAGCAGTACTTC. It codes for CASSQGLAGGYEQYF.

The J gene is TRBJ1-1, the V gene TRBV5-1; a weak D match, TRBD1 (5 bases). The V end lost 4 bases, the J end lost 2 bases, and 12 bases lay between the germline ends. Germline CDR1 and CDR2: SGHRS and YFSETQ. This CDR3 has 14 residues. The CDR3 DNA reads as TGCGCCAGCAGCCAGGTAGGGGTTAACACTGAAGCTTTCTTT. Protein: CASSQVGVNTEAFF.

The chain has TRBV28 and TRBJ1-1; 11 nucleotides agree with TRBD1. From germline, CDR1 is MDHEN and CDR2 SYDVKM. The CDR3 extends over 19 amino acids. Trimming removed 7 bases from V and 0 bases from J; junction bases left unmatched: 16. The CDR3 DNA sequence: TGTGCCAGCAATTTCAACCCCCGGGACAGGGGGAGAGTGAACACTGAAGCTTTCTTT. It is translated as CASNFNPRDRGRVNTEAFF.